The clone carrying this T cell receptor beta chain was seen just once. The CDR3 has 13 amino acids. CDR1 and CDR2 from the germline V gene are DFQATT and SNEGSKA (reference sequence). Trimming took 0 bases from V and 7 from J, leaving 11 bases between them. This record comes from a study of blood T cells in healthy people across ages. The extraction recovered at least 5.5 micrograms of total RNA per sample. The authors ran a second PCR of 7 to 11 cycles using a sample-barcoded 5' primer and a J-beta primer mix. One entry per CDR3 protein results from TCRdb running MiXCR on the 5' RACE reads. This repertoire shows roughly 640,000 distinct CDR3 sequences, roughly 31% found once; its top ten account for around 14%.

Specimen: blood. The TCR sequence derives from an elderly woman in good health. The genes are TRBV20-1 and TRBJ2-3; D remains unclear. The CDR3 sequence is CSARETLAYTQYF. The DNA for the CDR3 is TGCAGTGCTAGAGAGACCCTCGCATATACGCAGTATTTT.